This T cell receptor (beta chain) was sequenced during a study of blood T cell repertoires in COVID-19. Study summary: Sample material is recorded as cDNA or gDNA derived from T cells, B-cell-depleted T cells, or PBMCs.

CDR3 length equals 13 residues. V was clipped by 7 bases and J by 9 bases, with 18 bases between them. CDR1 is MNHEY, CDR2 SVGAGI, per germline. Sequenced by immunoSEQ multiplex PCR; TCRdb stores in-frame clones only, minus some. Altogether 100,000 or so clones are present, 70% to 90% being singletons, with the ten largest covering 3%. Sequenced sample: peripheral blood. J is TRBJ1-2 and V is TRBV6-5; D might be TRBD1 (5 bases). The TCR sequence derives from a man aged 45-60 years with active or convalescent COVID-19. The DNA for the CDR3 is TGTGCCAGCACCGCCGGGCAGGGTGGTCGCTACACCTTC. Protein product: CASTAGQGGRYTF.